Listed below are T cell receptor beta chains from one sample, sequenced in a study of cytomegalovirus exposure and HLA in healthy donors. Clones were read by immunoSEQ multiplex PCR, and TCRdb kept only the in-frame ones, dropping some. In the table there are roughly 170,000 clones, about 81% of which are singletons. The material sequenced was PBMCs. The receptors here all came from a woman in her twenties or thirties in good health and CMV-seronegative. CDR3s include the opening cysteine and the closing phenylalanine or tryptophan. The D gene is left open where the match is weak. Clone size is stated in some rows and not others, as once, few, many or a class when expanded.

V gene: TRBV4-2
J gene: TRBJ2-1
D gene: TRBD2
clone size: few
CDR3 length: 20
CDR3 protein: CASSQVGLAVRLSSYNEQFF
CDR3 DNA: TGTGCCAGCAGCCAAGTGGGACTAGCGGTCAGATTAAGCTCCTACAATGAGCAGTTCTTC

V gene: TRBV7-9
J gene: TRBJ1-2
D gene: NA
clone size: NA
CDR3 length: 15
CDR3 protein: CSGSLVSGQGYGYTF
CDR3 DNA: TGTTCCGGCAGCTTAGTCTCTGGGCAGGGATATGGCTACACCTTC

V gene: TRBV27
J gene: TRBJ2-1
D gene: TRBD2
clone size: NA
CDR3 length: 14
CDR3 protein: CASSLPGLGNEQFF
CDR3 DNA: TGTGCCAGCAGCCTACCGGGACTAGGCAATGAGCAGTTCTTC

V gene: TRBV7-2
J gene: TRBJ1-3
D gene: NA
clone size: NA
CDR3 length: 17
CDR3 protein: CASSYGQGSISGNTIYF
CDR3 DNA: TGTGCCAGCAGCTACGGACAAGGATCCATCTCTGGAAACACCATATATTTT

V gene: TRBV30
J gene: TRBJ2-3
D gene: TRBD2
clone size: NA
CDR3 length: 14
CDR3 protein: CAWRGLIHTDTQYF
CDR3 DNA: TGTGCCTGGAGGGGACTAATACACACAGATACGCAGTATTTT

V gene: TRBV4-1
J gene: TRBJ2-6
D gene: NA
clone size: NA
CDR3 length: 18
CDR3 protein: CASSQLGHRNSGANGLTF
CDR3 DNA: TGCGCCAGCAGCCAACTTGGTCACAGGAACTCTGGGGCCAACGGCCTGACTTTC

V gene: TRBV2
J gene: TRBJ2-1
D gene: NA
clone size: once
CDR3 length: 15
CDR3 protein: CASSIAASSYNEQFF
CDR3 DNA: TGTGCCAGCAGCATAGCGGCGAGCTCCTACAATGAGCAGTTCTTC

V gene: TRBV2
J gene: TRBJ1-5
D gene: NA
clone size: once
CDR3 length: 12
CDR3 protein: CASNNRGGPQHF
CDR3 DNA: TGTGCCAGCAATAACCGGGGAGGGCCCCAGCATTTT

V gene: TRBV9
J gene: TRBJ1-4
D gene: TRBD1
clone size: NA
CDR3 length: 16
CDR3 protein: CASSVGIQGPNEKLFF
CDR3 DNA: TGTGCCAGCAGCGTAGGCATACAGGGGCCTAATGAAAAACTGTTTTTT

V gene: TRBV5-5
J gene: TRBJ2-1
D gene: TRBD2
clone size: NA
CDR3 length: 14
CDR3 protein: CASSLAGGRSEQFF
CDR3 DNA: TGTGCCAGCAGCTTGGCGGGAGGGCGGAGTGAGCAGTTCTTC

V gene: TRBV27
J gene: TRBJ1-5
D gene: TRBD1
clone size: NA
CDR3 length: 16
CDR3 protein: CASSPLTGGNHQPQHF
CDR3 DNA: TGTGCCAGCAGTCCGTTGACAGGGGGGAACCATCAGCCTCAGCATTTT